This entry lists 8 T cell receptor beta chains sequenced from one sample in a study of tumor and adjacent non-tumor tissue in lung cancer. The library came from three nested PCR rounds adapted from ARM-PCR protocols. TCRdb re-analysed the multiplex PCR reads in MiXCR, keeping a single row per CDR3 protein. The sample includes more than 55,000 distinct CDR3 sequences, roughly two thirds seen only once; the top ten take more than 30%. This sample's RNA came from whole unsorted tissue. Distant lung tissue was collected more than 3 cm away from the tumor edge. Sequenced sample: distant non-tumor lung tissue. The receptors were gathered from a man in his 70s with non-small cell lung cancer.

Comments on this clonotype: A clone one base away is much larger, so this may be a read error. This is likely a read error, given that the CDR3 carries no conserved phenylalanine or tryptophan at its end. The V call is TRBV6-1, the J call TRBJ2-1; 8 bases agree with TRBD1. Germline V lookup: CDR1 MNHNS, CDR2 SASEGT. Trimming took 5 bases from V and 2 from J; bases not matched to a gene: 5. This CDR3 has 15 amino acids. The DNA of the CDR3 is TGTGCCAGCAGTAACAGGGGGGAGGCCTACAATGAGCAGTTCCTC. It specifies CASSNRGEAYNEQFL.

As for this clonotype: Sequence at one end of the junction differs from germline and may be a read error. V and J are TRBV5-4 and TRBJ2-3; 10 bases align to TRBD2. This CDR3 region has 16 residues. CDR1 SGHNT and CDR2 YYREEE come from the germline V gene (reference sequence). The CDR3 bases are TGTGCCGGCAGTTTGGGAGCGGGAGGGCCAGCAGATACGCAGTATTTT. Translation: CAGSLGAGGPADTQYF.

For this clonotype: A much larger clone is a single base away; this may be a read error. The genes are TRBV30 and TRBJ1-5, with TRBD1 matching over 7 bases. Trimming at V came to 6 bases and at J to 6 bases, leaving 8 bases not matched to a gene. The germline V gene encodes CDR1 GTSNPN and CDR2 SVGIG (reference sequence). The CDR3 sequence is 13 residues long. The CDR3 DNA follows: TGTGCCTGTATAGGAAGGGGGCCTCAGCCCCAGCATTTT. Translation: CACIGRGPQPQHF.

This chain links TRBV5-1 with TRBJ2-5, with D tentatively TRBD1 (6 bases). V was cut by 1 base and J by 5 bases, with 18 bases left in between. The CDR3 consists of 16 residues. CDR1 and CDR2 from the germline V gene are SGHRS and YFSETQ. In DNA, the CDR3 is TGCGCCAGCAGCTTGTGGGACAATCGACCCCCTGAGACCCAGTACTTC. The encoded protein is CASSLWDNRPPETQYF. The full variable domain, its missing parts supplied by reference TRBV5-1 and TRBJ2-5, is KAGVTQTPRYLIKTRGQQVTLSCSPISGHRSVSWYQQTPGQGLQFLFEYFSETQRNKGNFPGRFSGRQFSNSRSEMNVSTLELGDSALYLCASSLWDNRPPETQYFGPGTRLLVL.

A note on this clonotype: At one of its ends the junction is not consistent with the germline gene, which may arise from a read error. The CDR3 DNA reads as TGTGCCAGCAGAGTAGTGGGACCTTACAATGGGCAGTTCTTC. Its translation is CASRVVGPYNGQFF. The chain has TRBV11-2 and TRBJ2-1, with D perhaps matching TRBD1 or TRBD2 (5 bases each). CDR1 is SGHAT and CDR2 is FQNNGV in the germline V gene. This CDR3 spans 14 amino acids.

V gene TRBV5-1 combines with J gene TRBJ2-3; D not certain. The CDR3 has 17 amino acids. Trimming stripped 2 bases from V and 0 bases from J, with 16 bases between. Germline lookup yields CDR1 SGHRS and CDR2 YFSETQ. CDR3 coding DNA: TGCGCCAGCAGCTTAACCGGCATAAGCAGAAGCACAGATACGCAGTATTTT. Amino acids: CASSLTGISRSTDTQYF.

With regard to this clonotype: Given the absence of the conserved phenylalanine or tryptophan at the CDR3 end, a read error is likely. The gene calls are TRBV12-3 or TRBV12-4 and TRBJ2-3, with a possible D match to TRBD1 (6 bases). CDR3 length: 15 amino acids. The germline V and J ends were trimmed by 4 bases and 0 bases, with 11 bases remaining between them. The DNA for the CDR3 is TGTGCCAGCAGTTCCCCGGACAGCAGCACAGATACGCAGTATCTT. It is translated as CASSSPDSSTDTQYL.

Remarks on this clonotype: One end of the junction varies from germline; a read error may be responsible. The V and J genes are TRBV12-3 or TRBV12-4 and TRBJ2-3; the D is unclear. The CDR3 sequence is 11 residues long. CDR3 sequence reads: CAGSTTQAQYF. The DNA for the CDR3 is TGTGCCGGCAGCACTACCCAAGCGCAGTATTTT.